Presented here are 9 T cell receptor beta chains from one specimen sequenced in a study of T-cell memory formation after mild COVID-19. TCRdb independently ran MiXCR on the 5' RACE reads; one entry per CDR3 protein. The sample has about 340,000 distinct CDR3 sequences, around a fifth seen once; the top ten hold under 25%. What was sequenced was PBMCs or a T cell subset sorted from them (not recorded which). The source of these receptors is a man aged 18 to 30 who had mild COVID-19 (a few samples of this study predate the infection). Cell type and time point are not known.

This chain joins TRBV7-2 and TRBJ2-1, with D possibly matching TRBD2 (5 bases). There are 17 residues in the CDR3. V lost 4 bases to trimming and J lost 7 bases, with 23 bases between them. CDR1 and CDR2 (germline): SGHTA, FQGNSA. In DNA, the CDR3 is TGTGCCAGCAGCTCCATCGGACTCTTGCCCCCCAGGAATGAGCAGTTCTTC. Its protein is CASSSIGLLPPRNEQFF.

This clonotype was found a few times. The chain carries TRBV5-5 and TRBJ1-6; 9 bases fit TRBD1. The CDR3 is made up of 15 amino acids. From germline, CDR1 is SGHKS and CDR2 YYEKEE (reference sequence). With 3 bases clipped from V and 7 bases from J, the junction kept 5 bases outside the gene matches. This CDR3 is CASSWTGDPNSPLHF. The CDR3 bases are TGTGCCAGCAGCTGGACAGGGGATCCCAATTCACCCCTCCACTTT.

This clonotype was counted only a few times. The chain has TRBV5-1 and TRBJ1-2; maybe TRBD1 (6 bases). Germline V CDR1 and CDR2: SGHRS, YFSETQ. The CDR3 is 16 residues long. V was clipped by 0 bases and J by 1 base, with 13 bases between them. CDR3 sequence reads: CASSLEVGGSNYGYTF. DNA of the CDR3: TGCGCCAGCAGCTTGGAGGTCGGGGGCAGTAACTATGGCTACACCTTC.

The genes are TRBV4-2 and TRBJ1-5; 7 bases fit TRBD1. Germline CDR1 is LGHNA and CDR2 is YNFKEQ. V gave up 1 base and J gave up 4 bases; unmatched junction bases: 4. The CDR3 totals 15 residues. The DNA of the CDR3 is TGTGCCAGCAGCCAAGGGGACAGCGAGAATCAGCCCCAGCATTTT. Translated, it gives CASSQGDSENQPQHF.

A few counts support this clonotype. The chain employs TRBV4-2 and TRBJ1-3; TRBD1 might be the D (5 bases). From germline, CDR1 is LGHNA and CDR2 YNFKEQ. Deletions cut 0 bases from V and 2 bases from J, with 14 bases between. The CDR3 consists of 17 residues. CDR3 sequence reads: CASSQDQSAGTGNTIYF. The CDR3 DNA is TGTGCCAGCAGCCAAGATCAAAGCGCAGGGACTGGAAACACCATATATTTT.

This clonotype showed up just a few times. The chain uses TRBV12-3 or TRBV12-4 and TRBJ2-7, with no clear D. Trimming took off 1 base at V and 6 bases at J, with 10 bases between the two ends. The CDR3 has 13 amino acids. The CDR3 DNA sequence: TGTGCCAGCAGTTTAGTCCGTATTGGCGAGCAGTACTTC. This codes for CASSLVRIGEQYF.

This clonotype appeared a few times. CDR3 bases: TGTGCCAGCAGCTTAGCAGGGTGGGATCAGCCCCAGCATTTT. It encodes CASSLAGWDQPQHF. The chain links TRBV7-8 to TRBJ1-5; D unclear. This CDR3 is built from 14 residues. In germline, CDR1 is SGHVS, CDR2 FQNEAQ. V shed 0 bases and J shed 5 bases, with 8 bases lying between them.

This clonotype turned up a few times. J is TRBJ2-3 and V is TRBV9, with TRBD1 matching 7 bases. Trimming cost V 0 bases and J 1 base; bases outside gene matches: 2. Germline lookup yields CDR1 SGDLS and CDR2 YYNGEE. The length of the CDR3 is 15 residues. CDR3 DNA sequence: TGTGCCAGCAGCGTAGCAACAGGGGGCACAGATACGCAGTATTTT. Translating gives CASSVATGGTDTQYF.

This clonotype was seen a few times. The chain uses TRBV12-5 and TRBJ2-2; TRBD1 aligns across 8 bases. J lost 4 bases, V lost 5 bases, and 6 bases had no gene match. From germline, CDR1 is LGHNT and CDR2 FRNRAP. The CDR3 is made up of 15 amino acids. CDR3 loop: CASGPGTGGTGELFF. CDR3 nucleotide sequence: TGTGCTAGTGGTCCTGGGACAGGTGGCACCGGGGAGCTGTTTTTT.